Below, 2 T cell receptor beta chains from the same sample are listed, as sequenced in a study of early stage breast cancer tumors. The protocol was immunoSEQ multiplex PCR, while the TCRdb copy is restricted to in-frame clones and leaves out a portion. This table has 60,000 to 75,000 clones, 65% to 85% appearing once. Sequenced: blood. These receptors originate from a person aged 35 to 50 with breast cancer.

This chain links TRBV25-1 with TRBJ2-1; no reliable D call. This CDR3 contains 15 residues. Germline V gives CDR1 MGHDK, CDR2 SYGVNS. Trimming cost V 2 bases and J 7 bases, with 15 bases left between them. The chain's CDR3 is CASSERLSGWNEQFF. As DNA, the CDR3 is TGTGCCAGCAGTGAAAGGCTCTCTGGTTGGAATGAGCAGTTCTTC. Together with reference TRBV25-1 and TRBJ2-1, the CDR3 gives the full variable domain: EADIYQTPRYLVIGTGKKITLECSQTMGHDKMYWYQQDPGMELHLIHYSYGVNSTEKGDLSSESTVSRIRTEHFPLTLESARPSHTSQYLCASSERLSGWNEQFFGPGTRLTVL.

This chain links TRBV5-4 with TRBJ2-7, with a possible D match to TRBD2 (5 bases). The CDR3 has 14 amino acids. Trimming stripped 1 base from V and 3 bases from J, with 11 bases between. The V gene's germline CDR1 is SGHNT and CDR2 YYREEE (reference sequence). The chain's CDR3 is CASSLWEKIYEQYF. The CDR3 nucleotides are TGTGCCAGCAGCTTGTGGGAGAAAATCTACGAGCAGTACTTC.